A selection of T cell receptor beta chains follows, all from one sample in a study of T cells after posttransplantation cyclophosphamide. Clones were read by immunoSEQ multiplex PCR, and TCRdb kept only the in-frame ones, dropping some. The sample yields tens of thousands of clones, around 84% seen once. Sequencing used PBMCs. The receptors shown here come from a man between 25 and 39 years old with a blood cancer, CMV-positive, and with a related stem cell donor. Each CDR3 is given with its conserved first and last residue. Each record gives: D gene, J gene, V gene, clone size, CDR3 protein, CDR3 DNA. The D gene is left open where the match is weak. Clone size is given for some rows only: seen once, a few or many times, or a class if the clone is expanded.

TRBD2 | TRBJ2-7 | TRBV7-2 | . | CASSRTSLYEQYF | TGTGCCAGCAGCCGGACTAGTCTCTACGAGCAGTACTTC
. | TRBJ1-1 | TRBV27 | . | CASSLFRGLNTEAFF | TGTGCCAGCAGTTTATTCCGAGGGTTGAACACTGAAGCTTTCTTT
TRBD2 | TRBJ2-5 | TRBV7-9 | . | CASREREGPWETQYF | TGTGCCAGTCGAGAGAGGGAGGGCCCGTGGGAGACCCAGTACTTC
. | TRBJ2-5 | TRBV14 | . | CASSQAGRRVGETQYF | TGTGCCAGCAGCCAGGCGGGACGGAGAGTCGGTGAGACCCAGTACTTC
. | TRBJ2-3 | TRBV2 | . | CASRATKSRGYSTDTQYF | TGTGCCAGCAGGGCAACCAAGTCCCGAGGCTATAGCACAGATACGCAGTATTTT
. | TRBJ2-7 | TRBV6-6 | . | CASSFQTPYEQYF | TGTGCCAGCAGTTTCCAGACACCTTACGAGCAGTACTTC
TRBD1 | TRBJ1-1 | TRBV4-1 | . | CASSQPGQGHPEAFF | TGCGCCAGCAGCCAACCGGGACAGGGTCATCCTGAAGCTTTCTTT
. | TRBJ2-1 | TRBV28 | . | CASSFRARYNEQFF | TGTGCCAGCAGTTTTCGTGCCAGGTACAATGAGCAGTTCTTC
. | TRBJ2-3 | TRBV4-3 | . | CASSPWTSTDTQYF | TGCGCCAGCAGCCCATGGACAAGCACAGATACGCAGTATTTT
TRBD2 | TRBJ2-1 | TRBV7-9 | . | CASSGGLADNEQFF | TGTGCCAGCAGCGGCGGACTAGCGGATAATGAGCAGTTCTTC
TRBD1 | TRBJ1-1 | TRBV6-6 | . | CASSSGTGTEAFF | TGTGCCAGCAGTTCCGGGACAGGGACTGAAGCTTTCTTT
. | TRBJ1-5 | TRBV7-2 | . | CASSFQSNQPQHF | TGTGCCAGCAGCTTTCAAAGCAATCAGCCCCAGCATTTT
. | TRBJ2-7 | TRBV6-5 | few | CASSYSNPDLTYEQYF | TGTGCCAGCAGTTACTCGAACCCCGACTTGACCTACGAGCAGTACTTC
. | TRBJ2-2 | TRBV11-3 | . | CASSLFRLGEGDTGELFF | TGTGCCAGCAGCTTATTTCGCTTGGGGGAGGGGGACACCGGGGAGCTGTTTTTT
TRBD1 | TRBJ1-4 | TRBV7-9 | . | CASSLDTGGAGLFF | TGTGCCAGCAGCTTAGATACAGGGGGCGCGGGGCTGTTTTTT
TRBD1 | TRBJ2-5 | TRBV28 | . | CASSSRGETQYF | TGTGCCAGCAGTTCCAGGGGGGAGACCCAGTACTTC
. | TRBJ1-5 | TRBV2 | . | CASSRTVNQPQHF | TGTGCCAGCAGTCGGACAGTCAATCAGCCCCAGCATTTT
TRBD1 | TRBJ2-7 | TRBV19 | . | CASSATGTGIYEQYF | TGTGCCAGTAGTGCTACCGGGACAGGCATATACGAGCAGTACTTC
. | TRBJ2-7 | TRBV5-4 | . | CASSWGEYEQYF | TGTGCCAGCAGCTGGGGCGAGTACGAGCAGTACTTC
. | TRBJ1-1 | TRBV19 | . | CASNTLARMNTEAFF | TGTGCCAGTAACACGTTAGCCCGGATGAACACTGAAGCTTTCTTT
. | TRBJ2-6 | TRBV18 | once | CASSPNQGRTGANVLTF | TGTGCCAGCTCACCGAACCAGGGTAGGACTGGGGCCAACGTCCTGACTTTC
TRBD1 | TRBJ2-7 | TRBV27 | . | CASSLPGGEQYF | TGTGCCAGCAGTTTACCAGGGGGCGAGCAGTACTTC
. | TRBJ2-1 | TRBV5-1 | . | CASSLEPYNEQFF | TGCGCCAGCAGCCTAGAGCCCTACAATGAGCAGTTCTTC
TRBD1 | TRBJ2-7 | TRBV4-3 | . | CASSQRSSGTGVYEQYF | TGCGCCAGCAGCCAAAGGAGTTCCGGGACAGGAGTATACGAGCAGTACTTC
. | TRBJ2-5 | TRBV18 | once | CASTAGREETQYF | TGTGCCAGCACCGCGGGGCGGGAAGAGACCCAGTACTTC
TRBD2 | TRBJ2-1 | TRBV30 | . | CAWSRASGRNEQFF | TGTGCCTGGAGTAGGGCTAGCGGGAGGAATGAGCAGTTCTTC
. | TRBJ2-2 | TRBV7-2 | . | CASTAAGELFF | TGTGCCAGCACCGCAGCCGGGGAGCTGTTTTTT
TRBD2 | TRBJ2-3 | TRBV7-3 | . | CASSSASGRAGDTQYF | TGTGCCAGCAGCTCGGCTAGCGGGAGGGCCGGTGATACGCAGTATTTT
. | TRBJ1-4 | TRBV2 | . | CASSAQRTNEKLFF | TGTGCCAGCAGTGCGCAGCGTACGAATGAAAAACTGTTTTTT
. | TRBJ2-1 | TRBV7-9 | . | CASSLSAGPHNEQFF | TGTGCCAGCAGCTTATCGGCGGGGCCCCACAATGAGCAGTTCTTC
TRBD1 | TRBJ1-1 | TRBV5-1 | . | CASSLRPTGDNTEAFF | TGCGCCAGCAGCTTGCGACCGACAGGGGATAACACTGAAGCTTTCTTT
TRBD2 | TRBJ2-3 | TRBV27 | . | CASRAGTSGGTQYF | TGTGCCAGCAGGGCCGGGACTAGCGGGGGTACGCAGTATTTT
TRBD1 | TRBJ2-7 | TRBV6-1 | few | CASSTPRTGAYEQYF | TGTGCCAGCAGTACCCCGAGGACAGGGGCATACGAGCAGTACTTC
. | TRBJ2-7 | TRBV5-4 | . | CASSLGVGAPYEQYF | TGTGCCAGCAGCTTGGGCGTAGGGGCCCCCTACGAGCAGTACTTC
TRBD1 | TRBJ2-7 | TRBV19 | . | CASSARDRAHEQYF | TGTGCCAGTAGTGCCCGGGACAGGGCCCACGAGCAGTACTTC
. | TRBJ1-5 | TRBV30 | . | CAWSVGARNQPQHF | TGTGCCTGGAGTGTCGGTGCGCGCAATCAGCCCCAGCATTTT
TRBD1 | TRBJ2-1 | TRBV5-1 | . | CASSLAFWDSSYNEQFF | TGCGCCAGCAGCTTGGCGTTTTGGGACAGCTCCTACAATGAGCAGTTCTTC
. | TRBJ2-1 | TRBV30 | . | CAWTPTKFGEQFF | TGTGCCTGGACCCCTACTAAGTTTGGTGAGCAGTTCTTC
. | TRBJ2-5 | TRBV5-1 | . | CASSYRETQYF | TGCGCCAGCAGCTATAGAGAGACCCAGTACTTC
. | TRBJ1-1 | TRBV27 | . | CASSKLSTGGFEAFF | TGTGCCAGCAGTAAACTTTCGACAGGTGGGTTTGAAGCTTTCTTT
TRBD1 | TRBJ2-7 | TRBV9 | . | CASSPGTVDYEQYF | TGTGCCAGCAGCCCAGGGACAGTGGACTACGAGCAGTACTTC
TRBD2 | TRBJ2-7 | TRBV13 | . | CASSSRGLAGTDYEQYF | TGTGCCAGCAGCTCCAGGGGACTAGCGGGAACCGACTACGAGCAGTACTTC
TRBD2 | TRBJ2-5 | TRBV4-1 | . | CASSPKGRELNGTQYF | TGCGCCAGCAGCCCGAAGGGGCGGGAGCTAAATGGGACCCAGTACTTC
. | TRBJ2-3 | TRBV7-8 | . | CASSSNTLDTQYF | TGTGCCAGCAGTAGCAACACGCTGGATACGCAGTATTTT
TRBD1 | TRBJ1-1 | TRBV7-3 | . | CASSSGQGMAEAFF | TGTGCCAGCAGCTCGGGACAGGGAATGGCTGAAGCTTTCTTT
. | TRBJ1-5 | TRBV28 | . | CASSLFGAQPQHF | TGTGCCAGCAGTTTATTTGGGGCTCAGCCCCAGCATTTT
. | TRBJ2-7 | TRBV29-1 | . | CSVGESSYEQYF | TGCAGCGTTGGAGAGAGCTCCTACGAGCAGTACTTC
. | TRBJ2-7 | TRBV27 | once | CASSLSGAHYEQYF | TGTGCCAGCAGTTTATCGGGGGCACACTACGAGCAGTACTTC
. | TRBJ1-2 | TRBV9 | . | CASSLQTGPTGYGYTF | TGTGCCAGCAGCTTACAGACAGGACCTACTGGGTATGGCTACACCTTC
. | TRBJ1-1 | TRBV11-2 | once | CASSLSGGSEAFF | TGTGCCAGCAGCCTATCTGGGGGGTCTGAAGCTTTCTTT
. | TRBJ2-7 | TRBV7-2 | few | CASSPLAGASYEQYF | TGTGCCAGCAGCCCCCTGGCGGGGGCCTCCTACGAGCAGTACTTC